This is a list of T cell receptor beta chains from one sample in a study of blood T cell repertoires in COVID-19. Method: immunoSEQ multiplex PCR; TCRdb's copy keeps in-frame clones and lacks some. The sample holds 45,000 to 65,000 clones, around nine tenths seen once. Sequencing was performed on peripheral blood. Source of these receptors: a man aged 50 to 59 with active COVID-19. The CDR3 runs from the conserved cysteine through the conserved F or W. A D gene is named only where the DNA matches it firmly. Clone sizes are given selectively: once, few, many, or a class where the clone is expanded.

.	TRBV5-1	.	TRBJ2-7	TGCGCCAGCAGCGCCTCTCCCTACAGGGGAGGTGTCGCCGAGCAGTACTTC	CASSASPYRGGVAEQYF
.	TRBV6-5	.	TRBJ1-2	TGTGCCACAAGCGCCGGTAACTATGGCTACACCTTC	CATSAGNYGYTF
.	TRBV19	.	TRBJ2-2	TGTGCCAGTAGTACCCAGATTAACACCGGGGAGCTGTTTTTT	CASSTQINTGELFF
.	TRBV7-9	.	TRBJ1-5	TGTGCCAGCAGCTCTACAGGGTTTAGTCAGCCCCAGCATTTT	CASSSTGFSQPQHF
.	TRBV5-8	.	TRBJ2-3	TGTGCCAGCAGCTATACTGACAGATTCACAGATACGCAGTATTTT	CASSYTDRFTDTQYF
TRBD1	TRBV27	.	TRBJ1-6	TGTGCCAGCAGTTCGCAATCCCGACAGGGTTGGAATTCACCCCTCCACTTT	CASSSQSRQGWNSPLHF
.	TRBV30	.	TRBJ1-3	TGTGCCTGGAACCGGGGAGGGTTCTCTGGAAACACCATATATTTT	CAWNRGGFSGNTIYF
TRBD1	TRBV28	.	TRBJ2-7	TGTGCCAGCACCCTCCGGGACAGAGCCTACGAGCAGTACTTC	CASTLRDRAYEQYF
.	TRBV7-9	once	TRBJ2-7	TGTGCCAGCAGCACAGGAGGGAGTCAGGAGTACGAGCAGTACTTC	CASSTGGSQEYEQYF
TRBD1	TRBV6-5	few	TRBJ1-5	TGTGCCAGCAATTTTGGACAGGGGGATCAGCCCCAGCATTTT	CASNFGQGDQPQHF
TRBD2	TRBV24-1	.	TRBJ2-1	TGTGCCACCAGTGATCCAACTAGCGGGGTACACTACAATGAGCAGTTCTTC	CATSDPTSGVHYNEQFF
TRBD1	TRBV6-5	.	TRBJ1-6	TGTGCCAGCTCTGACAGGGGTAATTCACCCCTCCACTTT	CASSDRGNSPLHF
.	TRBV6-5	.	TRBJ1-1	TGTGCCAGCAGCTCCGTGCGGAAGGGAGGGGAGCGAGCTTTCTTT	CASSSVRKGGERAFF
TRBD2	TRBV27	.	TRBJ2-1	TGTGCCAGCAGAGCTAGCGGTTGGGGTGAGCAGTTCTTC	CASRASGWGEQFF
.	TRBV5-6	.	TRBJ1-1	TGTGCCAGCAGCCCGGGTGGCATGAACACTGAAGCTTTCTTT	CASSPGGMNTEAFF
.	TRBV11-2	.	TRBJ2-5	TGTGCCAGCGGAGGGAGCCCCCAAGAGACCCAGTACTTC	CASGGSPQETQYF
TRBD2	TRBV7-9	once	TRBJ2-1	TGTGCCAGCAGCTCGGGACTAGCGGGAGGGCCGGATGAGCAGTTCTTC	CASSSGLAGGPDEQFF